This is a list of T cell receptor beta chains from one sample in a study of CD8 T cells in ankylosing spondylitis. TCRdb independently ran MiXCR on the 5' RACE reads; one entry per CDR3 protein. Of roughly 42,000 distinct CDR3 sequences in the sample, around 2.9% are singletons; the top ten hold roughly 4.4%. Specimen: blood, either unsorted or a sorted T cell fraction (not recorded which). All receptors come from a male donor with ankylosing spondylitis or in good health (not recorded which). CDR3s include the opening cysteine and the closing phenylalanine or tryptophan. D genes are given only for firm matches. Clone size appears in some rows only: once, few, many, or a class for an expanded clone.

J gene: TRBJ1-2; V gene: TRBV9; D gene: NA; clone size: many; CDR3 DNA: TGTGCCAGCAGCGGGCGAGAGGGCTACACCTTC; CDR3 protein: CASSGREGYTF
J gene: TRBJ2-2; V gene: TRBV14; D gene: NA; clone size: once; CDR3 DNA: TGTGCCAGCAGCCATGATGGAAGGACCCCGAACACCGGGGAGCTGTTTTTT; CDR3 protein: CASSHDGRTPNTGELFF
J gene: TRBJ2-1; V gene: TRBV9; D gene: NA; clone size: many; CDR3 DNA: TGTGCCAGCAGCGTAGGTGGCGGGAACTACAATGAGCAGTTCTTC; CDR3 protein: CASSVGGGNYNEQFF
J gene: TRBJ2-1; V gene: TRBV9; D gene: TRBD2; clone size: many; CDR3 DNA: TGTGCCAGCAGCGCAAAAGGACTAGCGGGAGCAACGGGGGAGCAGTTCTTC; CDR3 protein: CASSAKGLAGATGEQFF
J gene: TRBJ2-1; V gene: TRBV9; D gene: TRBD1; clone size: many; CDR3 DNA: TGTGCCAGCAGCGGGACGGGACAGGGTAACTACAATGAGCAGTTCTTC; CDR3 protein: CASSGTGQGNYNEQFF
J gene: TRBJ2-5; V gene: TRBV9; D gene: NA; clone size: many; CDR3 DNA: TGTGCCAGCAGCGCGAGGACACAAGAGACCCAGTACTTC; CDR3 protein: CASSARTQETQYF
J gene: TRBJ2-7; V gene: TRBV9; D gene: TRBD1; clone size: many; CDR3 DNA: TGTGCCAGCAGCGTAGGAGGGACAGCCTCTGTAGGGCAGTACTTC; CDR3 protein: CASSVGGTASVGQYF
J gene: TRBJ1-1; V gene: TRBV6-1; D gene: TRBD1; clone size: many; CDR3 DNA: TGTGCCAGGGCTGAGGACAGGGCTCTAGTTGAAGCTTTCTTT; CDR3 protein: CARAEDRALVEAFF
J gene: TRBJ2-1; V gene: TRBV9; D gene: TRBD2; clone size: many; CDR3 DNA: TGTGCCAGCAGCGTAGGGACTAGCGGGAGTTCGCGTGAGCAGTTCTTC; CDR3 protein: CASSVGTSGSSREQFF
J gene: TRBJ2-2; V gene: TRBV9; D gene: NA; clone size: NA; CDR3 DNA: TGTGCCAGCAGCCCCGGGGCCCCCGCACCCGGGGAGCTGTTTTTT; CDR3 protein: CASSPGAPAPGELFF